These 4 T cell receptor beta chains originate from one sample sequenced in a study of shared clonotypes between healthy human individuals. Sequenced by immunoSEQ multiplex PCR; TCRdb stores in-frame clones only, minus some. The sample records some 900,000 clones, 60% to 85% being singletons. The sample taken for sequencing was memory CD4+ T cells sorted from blood. Subset here: CD45RA-negative fraction. The origin of the receptors is a man aged 18-30 years in good health.

The genes are TRBV5-1 and TRBJ2-3, with 8 bases matching TRBD1. CDR1 SGHRS and CDR2 YFSETQ come from the germline V gene. V was clipped by 4 bases and J by 4 bases; unmatched bases: 8. The CDR3 has 15 residues. For the CDR3, the DNA is TGCGCCAGCAGCCCGGACAGGGCGTACGCAGATACGCAGTATTTT. As protein: CASSPDRAYADTQYF.

This clone appeared many times. The germline gene is not matched at one end of the junction; a read error may be the cause. This chain uses TRBV7-7 with TRBJ1-2; D not certain. Germline V gene data show CDR1 as SSHAT and CDR2 as FNYEAQ (reference sequence). The CDR3 has 11 residues. CDR3 DNA sequence: TGTGCTAGCAGCTTTAGGTACGGCTACACCTTC. As protein: CASSFRYGYTF.

This chain joins TRBV2 and TRBJ1-3; 9 bases fit TRBD1. The length of the CDR3 is 15 residues. V trimming: 6 bases; J trimming: 4 bases; junction bases outside the gene matches: 7. Looked up from germline, CDR1 is SNHLY and CDR2 is FYNNEI. The CDR3, as DNA: TGTGCCAGCAGGGACCGGGACAGGGTAGGAAACACCATATATTTT. This gives the protein CASRDRDRVGNTIYF.

The rearrangement links TRBV25-1 to TRBJ2-3; 8 bases are a match to TRBD2. In germline, CDR1 is MGHDK, CDR2 SYGVNS. Trimming cost V 1 base and J 2 bases; bases outside gene matches: 8. CDR3 length: 17 residues. CDR3 sequence: CASSEFTAGGYTDTQYF. The CDR3 nucleotides are TGTGCCAGCAGTGAATTCACGGCGGGGGGTTACACAGATACGCAGTATTTT.